What follows are 32 T cell receptor beta chains derived from one specimen sequenced in a study of OX40 agonist ivuxolimab in advanced cancers. The protocol was immunoSEQ multiplex PCR, while the TCRdb copy is restricted to in-frame clones and leaves out a portion. The repertoire holds about 29,000 clones, with around 90% as singletons. The material sequenced was CD4+ or CD8+ T cells sorted from blood, taken in a trial of the OX40 agonist ivuxolimab. These receptors were taken from an adult with an advanced solid tumor such as melanoma, head and neck, liver or kidney cancer.

The chain is built from TRBV4-1 and TRBJ2-3; 8 bases agree with TRBD2. The V segment lost 5 bases and the J segment 1 base; nucleotides outside the gene matches: 2. This CDR3 is built from 14 residues. In germline, CDR1 is MGHRA, CDR2 YSYEKL. The CDR3 region is CASSYSGGTDTQYF. The CDR3 bases are TGCGCCAGCAGCTATAGCGGGGGCACAGATACGCAGTATTTT.

This sequence joins TRBV4-2 and TRBJ2-7, with D possibly matching TRBD2 (6 bases). Germline CDR1 is LGHNA and CDR2 is YNFKEQ. The V end lost 1 base, the J end lost 1 base, and 11 bases lay between the germline ends. The CDR3 spans 15 residues. CDR3 protein: CASSQGLDGSYEQYF. CDR3 DNA sequence: TGTGCCAGCAGCCAAGGACTAGACGGTTCCTACGAGCAGTACTTC.

The chain's CDR3 is CASSETTGGEQYF. CDR3 nucleotides: TGTGCCAGCAGTGAGACGACAGGGGGCGAGCAGTACTTC. The chain recombines TRBV6-4 with TRBJ2-7, with 9 bases aligning to TRBD1. Germline lookup yields CDR1 MRHNA and CDR2 SNTAGT. The CDR3 has 13 residues. V was pared by 3 bases and J by 6 bases, with 3 bases of the junction left unmatched.

J is TRBJ2-3 and V is TRBV7-6, with TRBD1 as a possible D gene (5 bases). Trimming took off 0 bases at V and 0 bases at J, with 13 bases between the two ends. Germline V gene data show CDR1 as SGHVS and CDR2 as FNYEAQ. CDR3 length equals 17 residues. The CDR3 reads CASSLAPDTSSTDTQYF. In DNA form, the CDR3 reads TGTGCCAGCAGCTTAGCCCCGGACACCTCTAGCACAGATACGCAGTATTTT.

The chain combines TRBV6-5 with TRBJ1-5; 8 bases fit TRBD1. V shed 5 bases, J shed 5 bases, and the junction held 5 bases outside the gene matches. Germline lookup yields CDR1 MNHEY and CDR2 SVGAGI. The CDR3 sequence is 14 residues long. The CDR3 sequence: CASSQGQADQPQHF. The CDR3 DNA is TGTGCCAGCAGTCAGGGACAGGCAGATCAGCCCCAGCATTTT.

As for this clone: At one boundary the junction diverges from the germline segment, which might be a read error. The chain is built from TRBV10-3 and TRBJ2-5; 10 positions match TRBD1. Germline assignment: CDR1 ENHRY and CDR2 SYGVKD. The CDR3 is 15 amino acids. Here the CDR3 reads CASSEATGGAETQYF. CDR3 coding DNA: TGTGCCAGCAGTGAAGCGACAGGGGGCGCGGAGACCCAGTACTTC.

The V gene is TRBV27, the J gene TRBJ1-5; D uncertain. CDR1 and CDR2 (germline): MNHEY, SMNVEV (reference sequence). V was cut by 0 bases and J by 11 bases, with 11 bases left in between. CDR3 length equals 13 residues. The CDR3 reads CASSLSVLHAQHF. The CDR3 DNA reads as TGTGCCAGCAGTTTATCGGTCCTGCATGCCCAGCATTTT.

The chain joins TRBV5-1 to TRBJ1-1, with unresolved D. CDR3 length: 14 amino acids. V was cut by 0 bases and J by 0 bases, with 6 bases left in between. CDR1 and CDR2 (germline): SGHRS, YFSETQ. The CDR3 protein is CASSLETLNTEAFF. The CDR3 DNA is TGCGCCAGCAGCTTGGAAACCCTGAACACTGAAGCTTTCTTT.

The chain links TRBV7-8 to TRBJ2-3; D is unresolved. Trimming pared 5 bases from V and 0 bases from J, leaving 18 bases between. The CDR3 is 17 residues long. CDR1 is SGHVS and CDR2 is FQNEAQ in the germline V gene. CDR3: CASSIPDLRVSTDTQYF. CDR3 in DNA: TGTGCCAGCAGCATACCCGATCTAAGGGTTAGCACAGATACGCAGTATTTT.

V and J are TRBV21-1 and TRBJ1-6. TRBV21-1 constitutes a pseudogene. This CDR3 spans 16 amino acids. This CDR3 reads CASSKTCLGSNSPLHF. DNA for the CDR3: TGTGCCAGCAGCAAAACCTGCTTGGGATCTAATTCACCCCTCCACTTT.

The chain employs TRBV6-5 and TRBJ1-6, with 9 bases lining up with TRBD1. The CDR3 length is 16 residues. Germline V gene sequence: CDR1 MNHEY, CDR2 SVGAGI. The V and J ends lost 1 base and 9 bases, in that order; junction bases with no gene match: 7. This CDR3 reads CASSYYFGQGRSPLHF. For the CDR3, the DNA is TGTGCCAGCAGTTACTACTTCGGACAGGGGCGTTCACCCCTCCACTTT.

This chain connects TRBV6-5 to TRBJ1-5; TRBD1 is a possible D gene (5 bases). This CDR3 is 14 amino acids long. Trimming pared 2 bases from V and 2 bases from J, leaving 7 bases between. The germline V gene has CDR1 MNHEY and CDR2 SVGAGI. CDR3 sequence: CASSYGAGNQPQHF. CDR3 DNA sequence: TGTGCCAGCAGTTACGGGGCAGGCAATCAGCCCCAGCATTTT.

The V gene is TRBV6-1, the J gene TRBJ1-2, with D unclear. Per the germline V gene, CDR1 is MNHNS and CDR2 is SASEGT. The CDR3 length is 13 residues. Trimming pared 5 bases from V and 5 bases from J, leaving 12 bases between. The CDR3 is CASSSGSGYGYTF. CDR3 in DNA: TGTGCCAGCAGTTCCGGGTCCGGGTATGGCTACACCTTC.

The chain recombines TRBV7-3 with TRBJ2-3; TRBD1 agrees at 9 bases. The CDR3 sequence is 14 residues long. With 4 bases clipped from V and 1 base from J, the junction kept 0 bases outside the gene matches. Germline-derived CDR1 and CDR2 are SGHTA and FQGTGA. In nucleotides, the CDR3 is TGTGCCAGCAGCTGGACAGGGGGCACAGATACGCAGTATTTT. Protein sequence: CASSWTGGTDTQYF.

This clone has a single count. The CDR3 loop is CASSSRNSGRNEQFF. Written as DNA, the CDR3 is TGTGCCAGCAGCTCTAGGAATAGCGGTCGCAATGAGCAGTTCTTC. The chain carries TRBV5-4 and TRBJ2-1, with D tentatively TRBD2 (6 bases). V lost 3 bases to trimming and J lost 6 bases, with 16 bases between them. Germline CDR1 reads SGHNT; CDR2 reads YYREEE (reference sequence). This CDR3 spans 15 amino acids.

This chain links TRBV5-1 with TRBJ2-3, with 12 bases that match TRBD2. CDR3 length equals 16 residues. V shed 4 bases, J shed 4 bases, and the junction held 7 bases outside the gene matches. Germline CDR1 is SGHRS and CDR2 is YFSETQ. The CDR3 DNA follows: TGCGCCAGCAGCCCGAAGGCTAGCGGGGGGGCAGATACGCAGTATTTT. The encoded protein is CASSPKASGGADTQYF. The complete variable domain, with remaining parts taken from reference TRBV5-1 and TRBJ2-3, reads KAGVTQTPRYLIKTRGQQVTLSCSPISGHRSVSWYQQTPGQGLQFLFEYFSETQRNKGNFPGRFSGRQFSNSRSEMNVSTLELGDSALYLCASSPKASGGADTQYFGPGTRLTVL.

The rearrangement links TRBV30 to TRBJ2-1; no reliable D call. The CDR3 sequence is 13 residues long. With 5 bases removed from V and 0 bases from J, the gap between germline ends came to 8 bases. Germline V gene sequence: CDR1 GTSNPN, CDR2 SVGIG (reference sequence). The CDR3 nucleotides read TGTGCCTGGGACAAGAGCTCCTACAATGAGCAGTTCTTC. It encodes CAWDKSSYNEQFF.

The genes are TRBV6-5 and TRBJ1-2; D may be TRBD1 (6 bases). The CDR3 contains 12 residues. Deletions cut 5 bases from V and 8 bases from J, with 12 bases between. The germline gives CDR1 MNHEY, CDR2 SVGAGI. Written as DNA, the CDR3 is TGTGCCAGCAGTACGACAGGTGGAGGCTACACCTTC. Its protein product is CASSTTGGGYTF.

V is TRBV21-1 and J is TRBJ1-1. TRBV21-1 has pseudogene status. This CDR3 is built from 15 residues. As DNA, the CDR3 is TGTGCCAGCAGCTCTTTCAGAGGGGGGCACTACAAAGCTTTCTTT. Its translation is CASSSFRGGHYKAFF.

The chain employs TRBV7-9 and TRBJ2-5; TRBD1 matches 8 bases. The CDR3 loop spans 16 amino acids. The V and J ends lost 3 bases and 2 bases, in that order; junction bases with no gene match: 8. Per the germline V gene, CDR1 is SEHNR and CDR2 is FQNEAQ (reference sequence). CDR3 in amino acids: CASSFRTGKLQETQYF. The CDR3 bases are TGTGCCAGCAGCTTTAGGACAGGGAAACTTCAAGAGACCCAGTACTTC.

The rearrangement links TRBV6-1 to TRBJ1-6; D ambiguous. The CDR3 is 14 residues long. Germline V gives CDR1 MNHNS, CDR2 SASEGT. V gave up 6 bases and J gave up 9 bases, with 15 bases separating them. The CDR3 coding sequence is TGTGCCAGCAGGGTATCCGTCGGGGTTTCACCCCTCCACTTT. Protein product: CASRVSVGVSPLHF.

The rearrangement uses TRBV28 and TRBJ1-1; TRBD1 matches 8 bases. Losses at the gene ends were 5 bases for V and 6 bases for J; bases not matched to a gene: 8. The CDR3 has 14 amino acids. The germline V gene encodes CDR1 MDHEN and CDR2 SYDVKM. CDR3 amino acids: CASSKRTGTPEAFF. DNA for the CDR3: TGTGCCAGCAGTAAGAGGACAGGGACCCCTGAAGCTTTCTTT.

The chain links TRBV27 to TRBJ1-2; 8 bases are a match to TRBD1. Germline V gives CDR1 MNHEY, CDR2 SMNVEV (reference sequence). This CDR3 is built from 14 residues. V trimming: 3 bases; J trimming: 4 bases; junction bases outside the gene matches: 4. CDR3 loop: CASSFSGGGYGYTF. Here the CDR3 DNA reads TGTGCCAGCAGTTTTTCAGGGGGCGGCTATGGCTACACCTTC.

Only one count was recorded for this clone. The chain combines TRBV6-4 with TRBJ2-1; tentative D call: TRBD2 (6 bases). The CDR3 spans 13 residues. Trimming took 8 bases from V and 6 from J, leaving 14 bases between them. Germline CDR1 MRHNA, CDR2 SNTAGT. The CDR3 nucleotides are TGTGCCAGCCGGGACTCAGGGACCAATGAGCAGTTCTTC. It codes for CASRDSGTNEQFF.

This clone came up a few times. The chain has TRBV7-3 and TRBJ2-7, with 7 bases aligning to TRBD2. CDR1 SGHTA and CDR2 FQGTGA come from the germline V gene. The ends lost 2 bases at V and 1 base at J; junction bases unmatched: 5. This CDR3 spans 15 amino acids. CDR3 nucleotide sequence: TGTGCCAGCAGCTTATATTCCGGGGGGTCCTACGAGCAGTACTTC. Translated: CASSLYSGGSYEQYF. Looking up the rest from reference TRBV7-3 and TRBJ2-7 gives the full variable domain: GAGVSQTPSNKVTEKGKYVELRCDPISGHTALYWYRQSLGQGPEFLIYFQGTGAADDSGLPNDRFFAVRPEGSVSTLKIQRTERGDSAVYLCASSLYSGGSYEQYFGPGTRLTVT.

The rearrangement joins TRBV4-1 to TRBJ1-2; D unresolved. The germline V gene encodes CDR1 MGHRA and CDR2 YSYEKL. This CDR3 contains 11 residues. The V gene lost 0 bases and the J gene lost 8 bases, with 4 bases spanning the gap. The CDR3 is CASSQDVGYTF. CDR3 sequence (DNA): TGCGCCAGCAGCCAAGATGTCGGCTACACCTTC.

The chain uses TRBV30 and TRBJ2-1; 11 bases map to TRBD2. The germline V gene has CDR1 GTSNPN and CDR2 SVGIG (reference sequence). The junction had 6 bases not matched to a gene; V was cut back by 5 bases and J by 6 bases. CDR3 length equals 14 residues. CDR3 residues: CAWALAGGLNEQFF. CDR3 DNA: TGTGCCTGGGCGCTAGCGGGAGGTCTCAATGAGCAGTTCTTC.

The genes are TRBV7-9 and TRBJ1-2; 9 bases line up with TRBD1. The CDR3 loop spans 14 amino acids. V was clipped by 3 bases and J by 8 bases; unmatched bases: 7. Germline CDR1 SEHNR, CDR2 FQNEAQ (reference sequence). The CDR3 loop reads CASSLEGQGRGYTF. CDR3 coding DNA: TGTGCCAGCAGCTTGGAGGGACAGGGAAGGGGCTACACCTTC.

This clone was observed once. V is TRBV10-3 and J is TRBJ1-3; possibly TRBD1 for D (6 bases). The CDR3 contains 15 residues. With 3 bases removed from V and 2 bases from J, the gap between germline ends came to 11 bases. Germline assignment: CDR1 ENHRY and CDR2 SYGVKD. Here the CDR3 reads CAISDPGEAGNTIYF. CDR3 DNA sequence: TGTGCCATCAGTGACCCAGGGGAGGCTGGAAACACCATATATTTT.

CDR3 sequence: CASSLGTGERETQYF. The CDR3, as DNA: TGTGCCAGCAGCTTAGGGACAGGGGAAAGGGAGACCCAGTACTTC. This chain connects TRBV7-3 to TRBJ2-5; TRBD1 matches 10 bases. The germline V gene has CDR1 SGHTA and CDR2 FQGTGA. This CDR3 has 15 amino acids. Unmatched junction bases numbered 5, after V lost 2 bases and J lost 5 bases. The variable domain in full, completed from reference TRBV7-3 and TRBJ2-5, reads GAGVSQTPSNKVTEKGKYVELRCDPISGHTALYWYRQSLGQGPEFLIYFQGTGAADDSGLPNDRFFAVRPEGSVSTLKIQRTERGDSAVYLCASSLGTGERETQYFGPGTRLLVL.

V usage is TRBV6-5 and J usage is TRBJ1-2; D possibly corresponds to TRBD1 (5 bases). V dropped 7 bases and J dropped 6 bases, with 15 bases sitting between them. The CDR3 runs to 13 residues. Germline V CDR1 and CDR2: MNHEY, SVGAGI. The DNA of the CDR3 is TGTGCCAGCACCCAAGGTGTGGGGGATGGCTACACCTTC. Its protein product is CASTQGVGDGYTF.

The chain employs TRBV5-4 and TRBJ2-6, with D possibly being TRBD1 (5 bases). The germline V gene encodes CDR1 SGHNT and CDR2 YYREEE (reference sequence). The CDR3 contains 16 residues. V lost 0 bases to trimming and J lost 1 base, with 8 bases between them. The DNA of the CDR3 is TGTGCCAGCAGCTTGGAGAAGGGGTCTGGGGCCAACGTCCTGACTTTC. It encodes CASSLEKGSGANVLTF.